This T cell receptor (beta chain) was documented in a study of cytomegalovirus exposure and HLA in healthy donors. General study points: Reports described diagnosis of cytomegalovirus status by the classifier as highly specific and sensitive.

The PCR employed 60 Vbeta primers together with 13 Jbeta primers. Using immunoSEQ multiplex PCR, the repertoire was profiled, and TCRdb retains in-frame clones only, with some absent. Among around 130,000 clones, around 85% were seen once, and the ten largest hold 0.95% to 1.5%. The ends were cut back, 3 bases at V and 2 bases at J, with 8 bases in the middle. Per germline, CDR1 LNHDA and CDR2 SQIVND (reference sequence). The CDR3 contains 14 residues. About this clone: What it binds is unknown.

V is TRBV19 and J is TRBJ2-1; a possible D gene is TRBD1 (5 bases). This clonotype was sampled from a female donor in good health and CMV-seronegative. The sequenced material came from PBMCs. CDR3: CASSIDSPYNEQFF. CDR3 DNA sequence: TGTGCCAGTAGTATCGACAGTCCCTACAATGAGCAGTTCTTC.